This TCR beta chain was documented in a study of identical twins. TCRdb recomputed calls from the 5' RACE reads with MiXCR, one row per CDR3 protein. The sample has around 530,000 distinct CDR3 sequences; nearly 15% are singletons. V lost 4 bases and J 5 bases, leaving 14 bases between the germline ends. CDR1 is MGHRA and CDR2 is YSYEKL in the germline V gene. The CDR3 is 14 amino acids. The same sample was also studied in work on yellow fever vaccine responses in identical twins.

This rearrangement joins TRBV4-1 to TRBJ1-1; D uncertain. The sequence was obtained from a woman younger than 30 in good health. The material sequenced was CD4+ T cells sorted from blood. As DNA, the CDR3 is TGCGCCAGCAGCCCCTTAGGAGGGCGGACTGAAGCTTTCTTT. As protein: CASSPLGGRTEAFF.